This TCR beta chain was retrieved from a study of cytomegalovirus exposure and HLA in healthy donors. Study in general: Unique TCRs numbering about 87 million, obtained from HLA-typed donors, made up an early data release.

Study-level findings and limits: Association of 16,951 TCR beta sequences with HLA alleles was found at 0.05 false discovery rate in a later analysis. There were some V segments, including TRBV6-2 and TRBV6-3, excluded as indistinguishable. Sequencing depth across donors, presence/absence analyses assumed, was roughly uniform.

The CDR3 has 12 residues. Deletions cut 1 base from V and 7 bases from J, with 6 bases between. The germline gives CDR1 SGHNT, CDR2 YYREEE (reference sequence). Vbeta (60) and Jbeta (13) primers were used in the PCR. TCRdb's table, derived via immunoSEQ multiplex PCR, lists solely in-frame clones and lacks some. The sample includes fewer than 200,000 clones, roughly 79% seen only once; the top ten take 7% to 9%. As for this clone: Antigen: not known.

This TCR was recovered from a male donor in good health and CMV-seropositive. The rearrangement uses TRBV5-4 and TRBJ2-1; D unclear. Sequencing used PBMCs. CDR3 coding DNA: TGTGCCAGCAGCTTGAACCAGAATGAGCAGTTCTTC. As protein: CASSLNQNEQFF.